A single sample gave rise to the 21 T cell receptor beta chains below, sequenced in a study of T cell responses to AZD1222 COVID-19 vaccine. Measured with immunoSEQ multiplex PCR; TCRdb has only the in-frame clones, and not every one. This repertoire shows nearly 110,000 clones, roughly 87% found once; its top ten account for approximately 4.3%. Sequences were derived from peripheral blood, sampled on day 0 of AZD1222 vaccination. These receptor sequences come from an adult in good health.

V usage is TRBV24-1 and J usage is TRBJ1-3, with TRBD1 as a possible D gene (6 bases). CDR1 KGHDR and CDR2 SFDVKD come from the germline V gene. V gave up 10 bases and J gave up 0 bases, with 12 bases separating them. The CDR3 has 14 residues. The CDR3 DNA follows: TGTGCCACGGGGGGGCAGAGCTCTGGAAACACCATATATTTT. Translation: CATGGQSSGNTIYF.

The chain couples TRBV28 to TRBJ1-5; weak D call: TRBD1 (5 bases). The V end was cut by 6 bases, the J end by 6 bases, with 12 bases between. The CDR3 consists of 13 residues. Germline values: CDR1 MDHEN, CDR2 SYDVKM. CDR3 residues: CASRLPGLQPQHF. In nucleotides, the CDR3 is TGTGCCAGCAGGCTTCCGGGGCTTCAGCCCCAGCATTTT.

The chain carries TRBV4-3 and TRBJ1-2; TRBD1 might be the D (5 bases). The CDR3 runs to 14 residues. V lost 0 bases and J lost 6, with 11 bases in between. Germline V gene data show CDR1 as LGHNA and CDR2 as YSLEER. CDR3 loop: CASSQEGKGNGYTF. CDR3 bases: TGCGCCAGCAGCCAAGAGGGGAAGGGGAATGGCTACACCTTC.

The chain couples TRBV14 to TRBJ2-6; 8 bases agree with TRBD1. The length of the CDR3 is 16 residues. Germline assignment: CDR1 SGHDN and CDR2 FVKESK. The V gene end was trimmed by 6 bases and the J gene end by 4 bases; junction bases not matched to a gene: 8. The CDR3: CASRAWTGPGANVLTF. In DNA form, the CDR3 reads TGTGCCAGCAGAGCATGGACAGGGCCCGGGGCCAACGTCCTGACTTTC.

This clone came up once. The V call is TRBV7-9, the J call TRBJ2-1; 7 nucleotides align to TRBD2. The CDR3 covers 16 residues. Looked up from germline, CDR1 is SEHNR and CDR2 is FQNEAQ (reference sequence). The trim removed 5 bases at V and 2 bases at J, leaving 9 bases unmatched. CDR3 nucleotides: TGTGCCAGCAGCCTTAGTATCGGGGGGACCTACAATGAGCAGTTCTTC. It is translated as CASSLSIGGTYNEQFF.

The rearrangement joins TRBV30 to TRBJ1-1; D unresolved. The CDR3 sequence is 15 residues long. Trimming took off 3 bases at V and 0 bases at J, with 14 bases between the two ends. CDR1 is GTSNPN and CDR2 is SVGIG in the germline V gene (reference sequence). DNA of the CDR3: TGTGCCTGGAGCCTTTCCGATTTAATGAACACTGAAGCTTTCTTT. Its protein is CAWSLSDLMNTEAFF.

The chain recombines TRBV19 with TRBJ1-6; tentatively, D is TRBD1 (6 bases). The CDR3 sequence is 15 residues long. Trimming shortened V by 1 base and J by 10 bases, and 14 bases separated the two germline ends. From germline, CDR1 is LNHDA and CDR2 SQIVND (reference sequence). Here the CDR3 DNA reads TGTGCCAGTAGTATAGCGCTGGACAGAAGGTCACCCCTCCACTTT. This gives the protein CASSIALDRRSPLHF. Full variable domain (outside the CDR3, taken from reference TRBV19 and TRBJ1-6): DGGITQSPKYLFRKEGQNVTLSCEQNLNHDAMYWYRQDPGQGLRLIYYSQIVNDFQKGDIAEGYSVSREKKESFPLTVTSAQKNPTAFYLCASSIALDRRSPLHFGNGTRLTVT.

The CDR3 sequence is CASSPTSGREQYF. DNA for the CDR3: TGTGCCAGCAGCCCCACTAGCGGCCGCGAGCAGTACTTC. The V call is TRBV4-2, the J call TRBJ2-7; 8 nucleotides agree with TRBD2. J lost 6 bases, V lost 4 bases, and 5 bases had no gene match. Per the germline V gene, CDR1 is LGHNA and CDR2 is YNFKEQ. The CDR3 is 13 amino acids.

The genes are TRBV3-1 (or the pseudogene TRBV3-2) and TRBJ1-5; D is undetermined. CDR3 size: 13 residues. The germline V and J ends were trimmed by 4 bases and 2 bases, with 6 bases remaining between them. Looked up from germline, CDR1 is LGHDT and CDR2 is YNNKEL (reference sequence). The CDR3 loop is CASSRLGNQPQHF. Here the CDR3 DNA reads TGTGCCAGCAGCCGGTTGGGCAATCAGCCCCAGCATTTT.

The chain has TRBV11-3 and TRBJ2-1, with D possibly called TRBD1 or TRBD2 (5 bases each). The CDR3 is 16 amino acids. V lost 5 bases and J 4 bases, leaving 18 bases between the germline ends. CDR1 is SGHNT and CDR2 is YENEEA in the germline V gene. CDR3 in amino acids: CASSKLSGTGYNEQFF. Here the CDR3 DNA reads TGTGCCAGCAGCAAACTGTCCGGGACCGGTTACAATGAGCAGTTCTTC.

The chain is built from TRBV7-2 and TRBJ2-3; 10 positions match TRBD1. The germline CDR1 and CDR2 sequences are SGHTA and FQGNSA. The J segment lost 4 bases and the V segment lost 5 bases, leaving 3 bases of the junction unmatched. CDR3 size: 14 residues. In DNA form, the CDR3 reads TGTGCCAGCAGCCGGACAGGGGGAGCAGATACGCAGTATTTT. It encodes CASSRTGGADTQYF.

This clone was counted a few times. The chain employs TRBV24-1 and TRBJ1-2, with 9 bases matching TRBD1. Germline V gives CDR1 KGHDR, CDR2 SFDVKD. The junction had 7 bases not matched to a gene; V was cut back by 3 bases and J by 6 bases. The CDR3 covers 15 residues. CDR3 sequence reads: CATSDAGTGNHGYTF. The CDR3, as DNA: TGTGCCACCAGTGATGCCGGGACAGGGAATCATGGCTACACCTTC.

This clone has only a few counts. The genes are TRBV9 and TRBJ2-1; D uncertain. Trimming left V 1 base short and J 4 bases short, with 21 bases between. The CDR3 length is 18 residues. Germline lookup yields CDR1 SGDLS and CDR2 YYNGEE. The CDR3: CASSVRSPHPPLYNEQFF. CDR3 DNA sequence: TGTGCCAGCAGCGTAAGGTCTCCCCACCCCCCACTATACAATGAGCAGTTCTTC.

This chain's CDR3 is CASSLLGDRGRNEQFF. The CDR3 nucleotides read TGTGCCAGCAGCTTATTGGGGGACAGGGGGCGAAATGAGCAGTTCTTC. The chain couples TRBV7-2 to TRBJ2-1; 12 nucleotides match TRBD1. V lost 2 bases to trimming and J lost 7 bases; unmatched junction nucleotides: 6. The CDR3 contains 16 residues. The V gene's germline CDR1 is SGHTA and CDR2 FQGNSA.

This chain links TRBV4-1 with TRBJ1-5; a weak D match, TRBD1 (5 bases). The V and J ends lost 3 bases and 6 bases respectively, with 9 bases between them. CDR1 and CDR2 from the germline V gene are MGHRA and YSYEKL. The CDR3 is made up of 13 amino acids. The CDR3 coding sequence is TGCGCCAGCAGCCATCAGGGTGGTCAGCCCCAGCATTTT. Its translation is CASSHQGGQPQHF.

V is TRBV2 and J is TRBJ2-3; tentatively, D is TRBD2 (6 bases). The germline gives CDR1 SNHLY, CDR2 FYNNEI. V was cut by 8 bases and J by 2 bases, with 11 bases left in between. This CDR3 is 13 amino acids long. DNA for the CDR3: TGTGCCAGCCTGGGGGGTGACACAGATACGCAGTATTTT. Translated, it gives CASLGGDTDTQYF.

This clone was recorded a few times. The CDR3 DNA follows: TGCGCCAGCAGGGGACTCCTAAGGGGCACTGAAGCTTTCTTT. Its translation: CASRGLLRGTEAFF. V gene TRBV4-1 combines with J gene TRBJ1-1; possible D gene TRBD1, 5 bases. Deletions cut 6 bases from V and 4 bases from J, with 15 bases between. The V gene's germline CDR1 is MGHRA and CDR2 YSYEKL. The CDR3 consists of 14 residues.

J is TRBJ2-1 and V is TRBV7-9; 10 nucleotides line up with TRBD2. The length of the CDR3 is 17 residues. V shed 3 bases and J 1 base; nucleotides not matched to a gene: 6. Germline V gives CDR1 SEHNR, CDR2 FQNEAQ (reference sequence). CDR3: CASSFRGAGGSYNEQFF. The CDR3 DNA reads TGTGCCAGCAGCTTCCGAGGAGCGGGAGGGTCCTACAATGAGCAGTTCTTC.

This clone was seen once. The V and J genes are TRBV5-3 and TRBJ1-6, with 7 positions matching TRBD1. TRBV5-3 is placed among ORFs of uncertain function. Trimming removed 3 bases from V and 8 bases from J; junction bases left unmatched: 8. CDR3 length: 15 residues. CDR3 nucleotides: TGTGCCAGAAGCTCGGGACAGTGTGAAGATTCACCCCTCCACTTT. It specifies CARSSGQCEDSPLHF.

The rearrangement links TRBV4-2 to TRBJ1-5; D gene unclear. Germline V gene sequence: CDR1 LGHNA, CDR2 YNFKEQ. Trimming shortened V by 2 bases and J by 1 base, and 9 bases separated the two germline ends. The CDR3 has 15 residues. The CDR3, as DNA: TGTGCCAGCAGCCAAAGCCCCGTCAGCAATCAGCCCCAGCATTTT. Translating it yields CASSQSPVSNQPQHF.

The chain links TRBV7-9 to TRBJ1-5, with a tentative D call TRBD1 (6 bases). CDR1 SEHNR and CDR2 FQNEAQ come from the germline V gene (reference sequence). This CDR3 is built from 15 residues. Trimming pared 5 bases from V and 4 bases from J, leaving 15 bases between. The CDR3 loop is CASSPQGFGNQPQHF. The CDR3 DNA sequence: TGTGCCAGCAGCCCACAGGGATTTGGGAATCAGCCCCAGCATTTT. The full variable domain, rest sourced from reference TRBV7-9 and TRBJ1-5, is DTGVSQNPRHKITKRGQNVTFRCDPISEHNRLYWYRQTLGQGPEFLTYFQNEAQLEKSRLLSDRFSAERPKGSFSTLEIQRTEQGDSAMYLCASSPQGFGNQPQHFGDGTRLSIL.